This T cell receptor (beta chain) emerged from a study of OX40 agonist ivuxolimab in advanced cancers. Worth noting for this clone: As yet, its antigen is unknown.

Data came from immunoSEQ multiplex PCR; TCRdb stores just in-frame clones and leaves some out. Of about 70,000 clones listed, 86% were seen once; the top ten hold approximately 2%. The CDR3 totals 14 residues. V trimming: 4 bases; J trimming: 1 base; junction bases outside the gene matches: 2. Germline V gives CDR1 KGHSH, CDR2 LQKENI. Study-level results: Partial responders dosed at 0.1-3.0 mg/kg displayed clonal expansion ranking among the lowest. The mean number of expanded clones was higher in CD8+ T cells than in CD4+. Expanded peripheral T cell antigen specificity was not determined.

This sample comprised CD4+ or CD8+ T cells sorted from blood, obtained in a trial of the OX40 agonist ivuxolimab. The rearrangement uses TRBV18 and TRBJ2-5, with 8 bases that match TRBD1. This receptor was obtained from an adult with an advanced solid tumor such as melanoma, head and neck, liver or kidney cancer. The CDR3 nucleotides are TGTGCCAGCTCACTCGGACAGGGCCAAGAGACCCAGTACTTC. Protein sequence: CASSLGQGQETQYF.